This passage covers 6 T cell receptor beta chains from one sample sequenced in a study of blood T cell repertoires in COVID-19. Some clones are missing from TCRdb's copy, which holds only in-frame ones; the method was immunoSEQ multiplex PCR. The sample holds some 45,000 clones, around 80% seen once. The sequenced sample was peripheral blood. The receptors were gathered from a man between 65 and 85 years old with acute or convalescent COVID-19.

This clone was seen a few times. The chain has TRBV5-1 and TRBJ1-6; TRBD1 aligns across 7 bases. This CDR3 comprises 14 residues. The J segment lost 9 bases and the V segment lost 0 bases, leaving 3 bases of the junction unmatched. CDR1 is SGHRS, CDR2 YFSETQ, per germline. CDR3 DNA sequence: TGCGCCAGCAGCTTGGAGACAGGGTCTTCACCCCTCCACTTT. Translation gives CASSLETGSSPLHF. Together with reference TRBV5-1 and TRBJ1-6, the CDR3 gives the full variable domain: KAGVTQTPRYLIKTRGQQVTLSCSPISGHRSVSWYQQTPGQGLQFLFEYFSETQRNKGNFPGRFSGRQFSNSRSEMNVSTLELGDSALYLCASSLETGSSPLHFGNGTRLTVT.

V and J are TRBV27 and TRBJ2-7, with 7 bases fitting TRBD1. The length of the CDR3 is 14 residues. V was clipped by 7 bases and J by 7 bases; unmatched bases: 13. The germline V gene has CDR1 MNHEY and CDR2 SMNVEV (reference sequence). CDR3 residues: CASISVRGKKEQYF. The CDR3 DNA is TGTGCCAGCATTAGCGTCAGGGGGAAGAAAGAGCAGTACTTC.

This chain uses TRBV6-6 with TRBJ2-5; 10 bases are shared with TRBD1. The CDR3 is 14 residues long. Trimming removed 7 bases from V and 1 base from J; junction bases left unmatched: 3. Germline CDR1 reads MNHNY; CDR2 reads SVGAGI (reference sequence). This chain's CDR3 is CASTRDRGQETQYF. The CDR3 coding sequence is TGTGCCAGCACCCGGGACAGGGGCCAAGAGACCCAGTACTTC.

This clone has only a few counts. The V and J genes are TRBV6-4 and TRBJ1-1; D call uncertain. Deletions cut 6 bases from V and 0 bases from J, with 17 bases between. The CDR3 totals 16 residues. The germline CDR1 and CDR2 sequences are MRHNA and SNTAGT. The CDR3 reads CASRYLRVLMNTEAFF. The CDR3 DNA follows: TGTGCCAGCAGATACCTAAGAGTCCTAATGAACACTGAAGCTTTCTTT.

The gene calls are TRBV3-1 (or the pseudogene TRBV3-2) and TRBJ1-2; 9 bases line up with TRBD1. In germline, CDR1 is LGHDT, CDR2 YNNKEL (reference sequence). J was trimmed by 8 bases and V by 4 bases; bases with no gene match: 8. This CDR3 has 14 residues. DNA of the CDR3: TGTGCCAGCAGCCGAGAAACAGGGGGCAAGGGCTACACCTTC. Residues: CASSRETGGKGYTF.

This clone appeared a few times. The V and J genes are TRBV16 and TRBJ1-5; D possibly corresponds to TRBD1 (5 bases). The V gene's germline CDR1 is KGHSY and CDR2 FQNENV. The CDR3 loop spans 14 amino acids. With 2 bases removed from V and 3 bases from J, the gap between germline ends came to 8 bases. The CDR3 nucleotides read TGTGCCAGCAGCCAAGGACAAATCAATCAGCCCCAGCATTTT. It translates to CASSQGQINQPQHF.